This TCR delta chain emerged from a study of gammadelta T cells in human blood. General study findings and limits: Microbial exposure appeared to drive polyclonal γδ T cell expansion after birth.

Concerning this clone: What it recognizes is unknown. A far more abundant clone sits one base away, making this likely a read error.

The CDR3 loop spans 22 amino acids. CDR1 is TSWWSYY, CDR2 QGS, per germline. TCRdb reapplied CATT to the RT-PCR reads. The sample carries over 500 delta-chain clones, about 44% recorded once. V and J are TRDV1 and TRDJ3, with 10 bases lining up with TRDD3. The source material was non-Vgamma9Vdelta2 gamma-delta T cells from infant blood. This receptor was identified in a human donor. The CDR3 loop is CAPGVKRGGYAGSRRDTRQMFF. The CDR3 region has the DNA TGTGCTCCTGGGGTTAAGAGGGGGGGATACGCAGGCAGTAGACGGGACACCCGACAGATGTTTTTC.